This TCR beta chain is drawn from a study of tumor and adjacent non-tumor tissue in lung cancer (dated 2018 in TCRdb). Regarding the study in general: By cancer type, the cohort comprised 11 to 12 adenocarcinoma patients, a couple of squamous cell carcinoma patients and 1 small cell lung cancer patient. Ages among the roughly 15 patients ranged from roughly 31 to 76 years, there were about ten men and 5 women, and disease was at TNM stage I to III. Sequencing produced 125,075,908 productive TCRbeta reads in total, an average of about 4.17 million reads per sample. The study compared bulk TCRbeta repertoires between lung tumor tissue and matched distant non-tumor lung tissue from fewer than 18 lung cancer patients. Over 25 paired specimens, one tumor and one normal lung sample per patient, were profiled by TCRbeta CDR3 sequencing.

On the study overall, not on this receptor specifically: TCR diversity (inverse Simpson) was significantly higher in tumor than in normal lung tissue (roughly 430 vs 170, P = 0.0075, Mann-Whitney U test). Neither the sequencing platform nor unique molecular identifiers are named or mentioned anywhere in the methods. With only roughly 14 patients in the cohort, the authors noted that larger samples and more detailed clinical data are needed. TCR diversity was significantly higher in younger patients, and higher tumor TCR diversity was associated with shorter overall and disease-free survival. A significantly larger cumulative share of the repertoire was made up by the top 100 clones in normal lung than in tumor tissue. Peripheral blood was not sequenced, so blood TCRbeta repertoires were not examined in the lung cancer patients of the study.

This clonotype was seen a few times. Its cognate antigen has yet to be identified. No base qualities exist here, and no much larger clone lies one base off it. Libraries were constructed by multiplex PCR. Reads for this sample came from an Illumina HiSeq 2500. TCRbeta libraries were built by three rounds of nested PCR using primers (Table S4), following protocols modified from ARM-PCR. PCR products of 200-500 bp were gel-excised and purified with the QIAquick gel extraction kit before sequencing. The published analysis was carried out like this. Reads were cleaned with Trimmomatic, merged with FLASH into complete CDR3 sequences, and assigned to V(D)J germline segments with MiTCR. Clonal diversity was computed as the inverse Simpson's index with VDJtools. In-frame sequences without a premature stop codon were defined as productive reads. TCRdb redid the processing of the public reads, applying fastp at Q25 and MiXCR, and retained in-frame beta chains. Rows are unified per CDR3 protein, each entry keeping the most common DNA and genes. The authors' filters were not applied to this entry. The table for this sample lists roughly 75,000 distinct CDR3 sequences; about three quarters of them were counted only once. The ten biggest clones cover approximately 12% of the sample.

Per the germline V gene, SQVTM is the CDR1 and ANQGSEA is the CDR2. Trimming costs V 5 bases and J 1 base, and their ends lie 11 bases apart. There are 13 amino acids in the CDR3, from cysteine to phenylalanine inclusive. The retained sequence is limited to the CDR3, 39 bases, with the frame set at the first base. RNA was isolated from bulk, unsorted tissue, and RNA quality was assessed with a NanoDrop ND-1000 and an Agilent 2100. Donors were newly diagnosed lung cancer patients admitted for thoracic surgery in China between August and November 2014, without prior chemotherapy. Patients with previous radiotherapy or chemotherapy, or with another concurrent cancer, were excluded from the study. Surgical tissue pieces of about 1-2.3 cm3 were preserved in RNAlater solution and stored at -80 °C until use.

The sequence joins TRBV29-1 to TRBJ1-1, with no confident D gene call. The specimen sequenced was lung tumor tissue. The TCR sequence derives from a woman between 45 and 65 years old with non-small cell lung cancer. At the DNA level, the sequence is TGCAGCGTTTACTCACGGGCGAACACTGAAGCTTTCTTT. The resulting protein is CSVYSRANTEAFF.